This section outlines one TCR beta chain sequence together with its context. Over 18 months, lack of ophthalmopathy progression marked Graves' hyperthyroidism as stable. Cells are PBMCs isolated from 10 ml of fresh blood. There were TCR beta CDR3 regions amplified from RNA transcripts. An initial round of RT-PCR targeting the TCR CDR3 relied on the HTBI primer set. MiXCR, run by TCRdb on the multiplex PCR reads, gives a single entry per CDR3 protein. This table holds some 720,000 distinct CDR3 sequences, about 16% found once. CDR3 length equals 15 residues. V was pared by 5 bases and J by 1 base, with 7 bases of the junction left unmatched. Germline V gene lookup returns CDR1 LNHDA and CDR2 SQIVND (reference sequence). This sample was included in a study of T cells in Graves' hyperthyroidism and ophthalmopathy. Study-wide background: Initial diagnosis, before any treatment, was when peripheral blood was collected.

The TCR comes from a young man with Graves' hyperthyroidism. Sample: blood. The chain combines TRBV19 with TRBJ1-1; 7 bases align to TRBD1. The CDR3 DNA sequence: TGTGCCAGTAGTGCTCCGGGACAGCGGAACACTGAAGCTTTCTTT. Translated, it gives CASSAPGQRNTEAFF.